This T cell receptor beta chain was recorded in a study of blood T cell repertoires in COVID-19. Study overall: COVID-19 samples from acute and convalescent phases originated in the United States, Italy and Spain. PBMCs, B-cell-depleted T cells, or T cells were the source of the cDNA or gDNA that made up the material.

As originally analysed: Cell counts per sample came from amplifying reference gene primers. The data were produced by immunoSEQ multiplex PCR, yet TCRdb's version contains in-frame clones alone and is incomplete. The V and J calls and clone size were taken over from that table, and D and trimming were inferred from the DNA. The sample has about 250,000 clones, about 91% seen once. CDR3 size: 14 residues. CDR1 and CDR2 (germline): SNHLY, FYNNEI. V was pared by 6 bases and J by 2 bases, with 5 bases of the junction left unmatched. The origin of this receptor is a woman aged 25 to 39 with COVID-19, enrolled during active disease. The source material was peripheral blood. This chain uses TRBV2 with TRBJ2-3; 7 bases line up with TRBD1. Here the CDR3 DNA reads TGTGCCAGCAGAAGACAGGGCCACACAGATACGCAGTATTTT. It specifies CASRRQGHTDTQYF. The full variable domain, in which reference TRBV2 and TRBJ2-3 provide the parts outside the CDR3, is EPEVTQTPSHQVTQMGQEVILRCVPISNHLYFYWYRQILGQKVEFLVSFYNNEISEKSEIFDDQFSVERPDGSNFTLKIRSTKLEDSAMYFCASRRQGHTDTQYFGPGTRLTVL.